The rows below give T cell receptor beta chains drawn from one sample of a study of monozygotic twins with cystic fibrosis. Generated by immunoSEQ multiplex PCR, the TCRdb table keeps only in-frame clones and is missing some. The repertoire holds around 35,000 clones, 84% seen once, with under 2% in the top ten. The sample was blood. These receptors were obtained from a girl aged 2-10 years with cystic fibrosis. Each CDR3 is given with its conserved first and last residue. D genes are given only for firm matches. Some rows have no size entry. The others give once, few or many, or a class for an expanded clone.

D gene: TRBD1; V gene: TRBV4-1; clone size: -; CDR3 protein: CASRAMDRARDTEAFF
D gene: -; V gene: TRBV6-4; clone size: once; CDR3 protein: CASSDSTNQPQHF
D gene: -; V gene: TRBV11-2; clone size: -; CDR3 protein: CASSPSWGFYEQYF
D gene: TRBD2; V gene: TRBV5-1; clone size: once; CDR3 protein: CASSLTGSGGAETQYF
D gene: -; V gene: TRBV7-2; clone size: -; CDR3 protein: CASSDPYEQYF
D gene: -; V gene: TRBV7-2; clone size: -; CDR3 protein: CASSLGQNTEAFF
D gene: -; V gene: TRBV5-1; clone size: -; CDR3 protein: CASSWAGAREGGYTF
D gene: -; V gene: TRBV4-2; clone size: -; CDR3 protein: CASSQVSQREKLFF
D gene: -; V gene: TRBV6-1; clone size: -; CDR3 protein: CASSPRGRKNEAFF
D gene: -; V gene: TRBV7-3; clone size: -; CDR3 protein: CASSLGAGEKLFF
D gene: -; V gene: TRBV12-5; clone size: -; CDR3 protein: CASGLVSQLNEKLFF
D gene: TRBD1; V gene: TRBV7-9; clone size: -; CDR3 protein: CASSDRDRDQPQHF
D gene: -; V gene: TRBV5-6; clone size: -; CDR3 protein: CASSFRGAAAGIQYF
D gene: -; V gene: TRBV5-1; clone size: -; CDR3 protein: CASSPLGRQIDTQYF
D gene: -; V gene: TRBV7-9; clone size: -; CDR3 protein: CASSQLPGPNTGELFF
D gene: -; V gene: TRBV25-1; clone size: -; CDR3 protein: CASSEWGGGQPQHF
D gene: -; V gene: TRBV7-2; clone size: -; CDR3 protein: CASSLKKGSMPNTGELFF
D gene: -; V gene: TRBV6-5; clone size: -; CDR3 protein: CASGRVTEAFF
D gene: TRBD2; V gene: TRBV2; clone size: -; CDR3 protein: CASSVLAGRYNEQFF
D gene: TRBD1; V gene: TRBV19; clone size: once; CDR3 protein: CASSKTGDEQFF
D gene: -; V gene: TRBV18; clone size: -; CDR3 protein: CASSPSDEQYF
D gene: -; V gene: TRBV27; clone size: -; CDR3 protein: CASSLSREASYEQYF
D gene: -; V gene: TRBV30; clone size: few; CDR3 protein: CAWSPGRYYGYTF
D gene: -; V gene: TRBV6-5; clone size: -; CDR3 protein: CASSYGGTPLHF